The next 9 T cell receptor beta chains were all read from a single sample in a study of blood T cell repertoires in COVID-19. Clones were sequenced by immunoSEQ multiplex PCR, and TCRdb holds only the in-frame ones, with some missing. The table has 200,000 to 250,000 clones, about 85% seen once. Sequenced material: peripheral blood. All receptors derive from a woman between 18 and 30 years old who had recovered from COVID-19.

The J gene is TRBJ1-5, the V gene TRBV18; D unresolved. Trimming shortened V by 2 bases and J by 6 bases, and 11 bases separated the two germline ends. The germline V gene has CDR1 KGHSH and CDR2 LQKENI. CDR3 length equals 14 residues. The CDR3 sequence is CASSPLRMGQPQHF. The CDR3 region has the DNA TGTGCCAGCTCACCATTGAGGATGGGTCAGCCCCAGCATTTT.

This chain connects TRBV9 to TRBJ1-2; tentative D call: TRBD1 (5 bases). Trimming took 0 bases from V and 14 from J, leaving 14 bases between them. There are 12 residues in the CDR3. The germline V gene encodes CDR1 SGDLS and CDR2 YYNGEE. DNA for the CDR3: TGTGCCAGCAGCGTAGTTGCAGGTGACAGTACCTTC. Translating it yields CASSVVAGDSTF.

V and J are TRBV5-5 and TRBJ1-1; D is perhaps TRBD1 (6 bases). Trimming cost V 2 bases and J 5 bases, with 10 bases left between them. Germline CDR1 reads SGHKS; CDR2 reads YYEKEE (reference sequence). The CDR3 sequence is 13 residues long. CDR3 loop: CASSFRTATEAFF. The CDR3 DNA reads TGTGCCAGCAGCTTTCGGACAGCTACTGAAGCTTTCTTT.

This clone was seen a few times. The chain combines TRBV19 with TRBJ2-3; 10 bases agree with TRBD2. The trim removed 6 bases at V and 3 bases at J, leaving 9 bases unmatched. From germline, CDR1 is LNHDA and CDR2 SQIVND (reference sequence). The CDR3 contains 16 residues. CDR3 region: CASRPSPSGRTDTQYF. The DNA for the CDR3 is TGTGCCAGTAGACCCTCACCTAGCGGGAGAACAGATACGCAGTATTTT.

The genes are TRBV30 and TRBJ2-2, with D tentatively TRBD2 (6 bases). Trimming removed 3 bases at V and 1 base at J, with 9 bases between. This CDR3 has 14 amino acids. The germline CDR1 and CDR2 sequences are GTSNPN and SVGIG (reference sequence). For the CDR3, the DNA is TGTGCCTGGAGGGGGGGTGTGAACACCGGGGAGCTGTTTTTT. Its translation: CAWRGGVNTGELFF.

This clone was observed a handful of times. The rearrangement joins TRBV7-3 to TRBJ1-3; a weak D match, TRBD1 (6 bases). The CDR3 contains 14 residues. Germline lookup yields CDR1 SGHTA and CDR2 FQGTGA. Deletions cut 5 bases from V and 4 bases from J, with 12 bases between. CDR3 loop: CASSPGGPGNTIYF. CDR3 DNA sequence: TGTGCCAGCAGCCCCGGGGGGCCCGGAAACACCATATATTTT.

This clone appeared a single time. The CDR3 loop is CAWSVQGVYNYGYTF. CDR3 nucleotide sequence: TGTGCCTGGAGTGTACAGGGGGTTTATAACTATGGCTACACCTTC. V is TRBV30 and J is TRBJ1-2; 8 positions match TRBD1. V shed 0 bases and J 1 base; nucleotides not matched to a gene: 4. Per the germline V gene, CDR1 is GTSNPN and CDR2 is SVGIG (reference sequence). The CDR3 has 15 amino acids. Full variable domain (remainder filled in from reference TRBV30 and TRBJ1-2): SQTIHQWPATLVQPVGSPLSLECTVEGTSNPNLYWYRQAAGRGLQLLFYSVGIGQISSEVPQNLSASRPQDRQFILSSKKLLLSDSGFYLCAWSVQGVYNYGYTFGSGTRLTVV.

V and J are TRBV21-1 and TRBJ1-1; TRBD1 is the table's D call and was not checked against the DNA. TRBV21-1 has pseudogene status. The CDR3 extends over 13 amino acids. The CDR3 spells CASIRTKNTEAFF. The CDR3 DNA reads as TGTGCCAGCATCCGGACAAAGAACACTGAAGCTTTCTTT.

V gene TRBV9 combines with J gene TRBJ2-1; possibly TRBD1 for D (9 bases). The CDR3 is made up of 19 amino acids. V was trimmed by 0 bases and J by 8 bases, leaving 27 bases between them. Germline CDR1 is SGDLS and CDR2 is YYNGEE. CDR3 coding DNA: TGTGCCAGCAGCGTAGGACTAGCGAAGGGGGACAGGGCAAGCGATGAGCAGTTCTTC. Translation gives CASSVGLAKGDRASDEQFF.